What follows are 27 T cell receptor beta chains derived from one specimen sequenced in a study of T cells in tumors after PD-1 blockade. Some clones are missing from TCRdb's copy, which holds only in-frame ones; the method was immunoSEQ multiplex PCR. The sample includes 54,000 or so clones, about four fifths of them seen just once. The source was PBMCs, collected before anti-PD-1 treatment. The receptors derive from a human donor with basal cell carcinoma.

This CDR3 is CAWSADSYSTDTQYF. CDR3 nucleotides: TGTGCCTGGAGTGCCGACAGTTATAGCACAGATACGCAGTATTTT. The chain recombines TRBV30 with TRBJ2-3; the D gene is possibly TRBD1 (5 bases). The V end lost 1 base, the J end lost 0 bases, and 11 bases lay between the germline ends. The CDR3 is 15 amino acids. Per the germline V gene, CDR1 is GTSNPN and CDR2 is SVGIG (reference sequence).

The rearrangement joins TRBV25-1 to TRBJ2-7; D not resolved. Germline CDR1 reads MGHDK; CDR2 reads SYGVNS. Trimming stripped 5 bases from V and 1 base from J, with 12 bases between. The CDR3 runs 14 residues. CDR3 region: CASSPWTDSYEQYF. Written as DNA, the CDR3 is TGTGCCAGCAGTCCATGGACGGATTCCTACGAGCAGTACTTC.

The CDR3: CASSAGTAETQYF. For the CDR3, the DNA is TGTGCCAGCAGCGCGGGGACAGCAGAGACCCAGTACTTC. This chain uses TRBV5-6 with TRBJ2-5; possibly TRBD1 for D (7 bases). The CDR3 sequence is 13 residues long. V was trimmed by 4 bases and J by 4 bases, leaving 11 bases between them. Per germline, CDR1 SGHDT and CDR2 YYEEEE. Filled out from reference TRBV5-6 and TRBJ2-5, the complete variable domain reads DAGVTQSPTHLIKTRGQQVTLRCSPKSGHDTVSWYQQALGQGPQFIFQYYEEEERQRGNFPDRFSGHQFPNYSSELNVNALLLGDSALYLCASSAGTAETQYFGPGTRLLVL.

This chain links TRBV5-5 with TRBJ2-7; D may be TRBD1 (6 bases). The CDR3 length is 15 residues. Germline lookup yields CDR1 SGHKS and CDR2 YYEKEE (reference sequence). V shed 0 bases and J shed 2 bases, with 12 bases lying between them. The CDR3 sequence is CASSLATGLPYEQYF. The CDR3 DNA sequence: TGTGCCAGCAGCTTGGCTACAGGGCTCCCCTACGAGCAGTACTTC.

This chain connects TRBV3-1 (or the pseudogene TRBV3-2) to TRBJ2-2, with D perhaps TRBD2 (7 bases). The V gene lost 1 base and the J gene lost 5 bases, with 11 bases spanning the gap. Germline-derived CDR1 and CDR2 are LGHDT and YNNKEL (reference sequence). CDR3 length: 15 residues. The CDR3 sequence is CASSQVGGPTGELFF. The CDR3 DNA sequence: TGTGCCAGCAGCCAAGTCGGGGGGCCGACCGGGGAGCTGTTTTTT.

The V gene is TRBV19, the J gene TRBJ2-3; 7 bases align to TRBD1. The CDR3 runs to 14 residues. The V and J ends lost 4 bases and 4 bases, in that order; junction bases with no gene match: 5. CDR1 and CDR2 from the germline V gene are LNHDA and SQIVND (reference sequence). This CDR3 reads CASSTTGSADTQYF. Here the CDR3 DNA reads TGTGCCAGTAGTACGACAGGGAGCGCAGATACGCAGTATTTT.

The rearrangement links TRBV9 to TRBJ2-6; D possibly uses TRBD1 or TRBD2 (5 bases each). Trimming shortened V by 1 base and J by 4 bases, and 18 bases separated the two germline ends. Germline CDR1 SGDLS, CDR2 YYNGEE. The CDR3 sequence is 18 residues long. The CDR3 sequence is CASSVSGPQGSGANVLTF. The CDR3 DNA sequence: TGTGCCAGCAGCGTATCGGGGCCTCAGGGTTCAGGGGCCAACGTCCTGACTTTC.

CDR3 sequence: CATSEKKTPGQGARNYGYTF. The DNA for the CDR3 is TGTGCCACCAGTGAGAAAAAGACACCGGGACAGGGGGCGCGAAACTATGGCTACACCTTC. The V gene is TRBV24-1, the J gene TRBJ1-2; 12 positions agree with TRBD1. This CDR3 has 20 residues. Per the germline V gene, CDR1 is KGHDR and CDR2 is SFDVKD. Germline trimming cut 4 bases from V and 2 bases from J; bases unmatched to any gene: 16.

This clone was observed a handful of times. The CDR3: CASRTEDNQPQHF. In DNA form, the CDR3 reads TGTGCCAGCAGGACAGAGGACAATCAGCCCCAGCATTTT. The V and J genes are TRBV7-8 and TRBJ1-5; a weak D match, TRBD1 (5 bases). Per the germline V gene, CDR1 is SGHVS and CDR2 is FQNEAQ. The CDR3 spans 13 residues. Trimming stripped 6 bases from V and 3 bases from J, with 9 bases between.

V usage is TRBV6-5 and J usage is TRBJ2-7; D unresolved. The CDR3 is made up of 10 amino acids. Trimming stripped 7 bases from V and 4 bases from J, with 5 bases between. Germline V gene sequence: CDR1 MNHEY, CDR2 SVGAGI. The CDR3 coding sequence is TGTGCCAGCAAGGATTACGAGCAGTACTTC. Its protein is CASKDYEQYF.

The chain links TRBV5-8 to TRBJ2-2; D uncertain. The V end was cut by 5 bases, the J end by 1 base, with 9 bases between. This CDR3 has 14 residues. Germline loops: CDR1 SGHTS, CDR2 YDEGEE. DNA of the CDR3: TGTGCCAGCAGAGGACGGTTGAACACCGGGGAGCTGTTTTTT. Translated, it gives CASRGRLNTGELFF.

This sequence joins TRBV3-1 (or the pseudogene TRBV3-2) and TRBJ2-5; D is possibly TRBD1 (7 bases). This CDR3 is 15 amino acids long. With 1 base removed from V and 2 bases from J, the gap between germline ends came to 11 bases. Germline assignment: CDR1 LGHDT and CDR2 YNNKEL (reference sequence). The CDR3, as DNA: TGTGCCAGCAGCCAAGCAGGGGGGAGACAAGAGACCCAGTACTTC. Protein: CASSQAGGRQETQYF.

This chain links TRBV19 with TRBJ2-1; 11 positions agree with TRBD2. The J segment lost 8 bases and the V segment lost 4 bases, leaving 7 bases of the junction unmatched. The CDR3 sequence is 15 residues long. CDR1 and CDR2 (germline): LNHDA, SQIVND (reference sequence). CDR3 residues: CASSRLAGGPDEQFF. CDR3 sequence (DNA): TGTGCCAGTAGTAGGCTAGCGGGGGGACCAGATGAGCAGTTCTTC. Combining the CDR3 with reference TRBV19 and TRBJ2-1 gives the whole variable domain DGGITQSPKYLFRKEGQNVTLSCEQNLNHDAMYWYRQDPGQGLRLIYYSQIVNDFQKGDIAEGYSVSREKKESFPLTVTSAQKNPTAFYLCASSRLAGGPDEQFFGPGTRLTVL.

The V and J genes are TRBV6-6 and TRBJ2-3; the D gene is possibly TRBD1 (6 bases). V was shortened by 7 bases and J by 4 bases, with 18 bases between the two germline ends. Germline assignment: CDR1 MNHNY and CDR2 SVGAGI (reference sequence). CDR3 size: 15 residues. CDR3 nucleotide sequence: TGTGCCAGCATGAAACAGGGATTTGGATCAGATACGCAGTATTTT. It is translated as CASMKQGFGSDTQYF.

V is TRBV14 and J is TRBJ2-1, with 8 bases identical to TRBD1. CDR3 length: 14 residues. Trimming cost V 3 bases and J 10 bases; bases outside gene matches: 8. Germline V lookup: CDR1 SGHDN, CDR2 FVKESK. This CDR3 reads CASSHLDRGDEQFF. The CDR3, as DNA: TGTGCCAGCAGCCATCTCGACAGGGGAGACGAGCAGTTCTTC.

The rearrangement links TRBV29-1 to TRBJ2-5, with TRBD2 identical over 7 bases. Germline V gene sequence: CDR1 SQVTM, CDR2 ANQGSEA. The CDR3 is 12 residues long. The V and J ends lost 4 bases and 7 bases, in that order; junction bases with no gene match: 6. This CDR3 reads CSVGGGPGTQYF. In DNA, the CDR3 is TGCAGCGTTGGGGGGGGTCCTGGGACCCAGTACTTC.

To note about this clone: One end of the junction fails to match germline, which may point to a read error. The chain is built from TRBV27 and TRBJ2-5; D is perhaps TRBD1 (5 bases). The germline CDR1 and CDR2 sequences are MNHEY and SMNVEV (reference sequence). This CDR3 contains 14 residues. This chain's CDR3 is CASNILLPGNPPHF. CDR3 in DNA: TGTGCCAGCAACATCCTCCTCCCAGGGAACCCTCCCCACTTC.

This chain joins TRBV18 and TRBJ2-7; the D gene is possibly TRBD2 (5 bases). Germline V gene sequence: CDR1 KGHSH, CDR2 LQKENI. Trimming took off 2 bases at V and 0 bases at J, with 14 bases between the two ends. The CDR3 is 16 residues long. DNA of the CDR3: TGTGCCAGCTCACCAACTCGGGGATCGAGCTCCTACGAGCAGTACTTC. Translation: CASSPTRGSSSYEQYF.

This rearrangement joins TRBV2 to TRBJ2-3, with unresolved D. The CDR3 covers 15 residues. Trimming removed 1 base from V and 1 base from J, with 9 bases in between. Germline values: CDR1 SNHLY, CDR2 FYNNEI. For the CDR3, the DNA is TGTGCCAGCAGTGAAGGGGTCTCGGGCACAGATACGCAGTATTTT. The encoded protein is CASSEGVSGTDTQYF.

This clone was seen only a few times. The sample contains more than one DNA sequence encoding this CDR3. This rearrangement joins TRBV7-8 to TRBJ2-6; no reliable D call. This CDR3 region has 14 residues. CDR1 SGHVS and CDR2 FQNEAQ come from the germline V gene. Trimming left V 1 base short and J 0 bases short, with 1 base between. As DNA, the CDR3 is TGTGCCAGCAGCTTAGGCTCTGGGGCCAACGTCCTGACTTTC. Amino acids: CASSLGSGANVLTF. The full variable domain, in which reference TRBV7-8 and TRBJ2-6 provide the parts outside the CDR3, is GAGVSQSPRYKVAKRGQDVALRCDPISGHVSLFWYQQALGQGPEFLTYFQNEAQLDKSGLPSDRFFAERPEGSVSTLKIQRTQQEDSAVYLCASSLGSGANVLTFGAGSRLTVL.

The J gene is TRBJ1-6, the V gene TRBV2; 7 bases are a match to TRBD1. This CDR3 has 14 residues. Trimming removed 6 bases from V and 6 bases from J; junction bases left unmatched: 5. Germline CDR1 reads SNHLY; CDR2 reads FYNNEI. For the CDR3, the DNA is TGTGCCAGCAGGGACAGGAAAAGTAATTCACCCCTCCACTTT. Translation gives CASRDRKSNSPLHF.

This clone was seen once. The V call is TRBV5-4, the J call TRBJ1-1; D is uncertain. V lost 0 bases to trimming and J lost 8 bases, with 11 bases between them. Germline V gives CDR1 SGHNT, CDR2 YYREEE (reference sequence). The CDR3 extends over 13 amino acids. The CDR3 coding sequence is TGTGCCAGCAGCTTGGGAAGCCGAGAAGAAGCTTTCTTT. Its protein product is CASSLGSREEAFF.

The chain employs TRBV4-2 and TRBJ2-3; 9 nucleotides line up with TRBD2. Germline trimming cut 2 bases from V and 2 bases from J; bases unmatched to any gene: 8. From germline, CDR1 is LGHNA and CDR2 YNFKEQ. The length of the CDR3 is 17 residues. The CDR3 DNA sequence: TGTGCCAGCAGCCAAAAGAGAGCGGGGGGAGACACAGATACGCAGTATTTT. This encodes CASSQKRAGGDTDTQYF.

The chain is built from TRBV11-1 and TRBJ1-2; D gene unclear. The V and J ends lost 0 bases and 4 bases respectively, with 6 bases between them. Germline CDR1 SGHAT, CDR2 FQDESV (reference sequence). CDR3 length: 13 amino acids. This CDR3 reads CASSLARSYGYTF. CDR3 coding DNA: TGTGCCAGCAGCTTAGCCAGGAGCTATGGCTACACCTTC.

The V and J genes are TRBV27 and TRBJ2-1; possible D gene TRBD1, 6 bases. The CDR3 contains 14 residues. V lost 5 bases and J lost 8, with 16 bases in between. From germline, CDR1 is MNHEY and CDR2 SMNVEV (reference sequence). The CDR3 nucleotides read TGTGCCAGCAGTCCACCCGGGACACTCTATGAGCAGTTCTTC. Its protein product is CASSPPGTLYEQFF.

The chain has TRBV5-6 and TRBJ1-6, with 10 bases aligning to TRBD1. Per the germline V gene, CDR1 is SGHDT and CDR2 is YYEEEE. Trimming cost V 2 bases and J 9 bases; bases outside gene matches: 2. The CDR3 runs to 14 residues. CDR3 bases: TGTGCCAGCAGCTTATGGGACAGGGGTTCACCCCTCCACTTT. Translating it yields CASSLWDRGSPLHF. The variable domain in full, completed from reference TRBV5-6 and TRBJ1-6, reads DAGVTQSPTHLIKTRGQQVTLRCSPKSGHDTVSWYQQALGQGPQFIFQYYEEEERQRGNFPDRFSGHQFPNYSSELNVNALLLGDSALYLCASSLWDRGSPLHFGNGTRLTVT.

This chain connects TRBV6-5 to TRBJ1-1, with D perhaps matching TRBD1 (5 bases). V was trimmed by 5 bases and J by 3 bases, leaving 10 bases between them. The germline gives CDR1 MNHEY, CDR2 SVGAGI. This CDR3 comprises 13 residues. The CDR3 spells CASSPRGDTEAFF. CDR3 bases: TGTGCCAGCAGTCCACGGGGCGACACTGAAGCTTTCTTT.